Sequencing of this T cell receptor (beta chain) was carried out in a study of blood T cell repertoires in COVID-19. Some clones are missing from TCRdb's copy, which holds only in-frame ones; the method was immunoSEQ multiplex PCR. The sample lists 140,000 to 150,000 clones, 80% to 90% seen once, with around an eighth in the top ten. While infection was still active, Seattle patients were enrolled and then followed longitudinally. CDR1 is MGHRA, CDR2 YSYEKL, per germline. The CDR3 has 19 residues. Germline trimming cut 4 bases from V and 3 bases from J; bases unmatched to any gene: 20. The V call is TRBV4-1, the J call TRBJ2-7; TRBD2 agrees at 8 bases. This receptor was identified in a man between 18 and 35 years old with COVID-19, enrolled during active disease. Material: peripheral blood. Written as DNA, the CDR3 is TGCGCCAGCAGCCGCCGTCTGGGACAACTCTCGGGAGGGGACTACGAGCAGTACTTC. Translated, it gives CASSRRLGQLSGGDYEQYF.